What follows are 17 T cell receptor beta chains derived from one specimen sequenced in a study of T cell repertoires in cytomegalovirus infection (dated by TCRdb to between 2018 and 2021). The listed sequencing device is Illumina HiSeq 1500. Using fastp trimming at Q25 and MiXCR clonotype assembly, TCRdb reanalyzed the public sequencing data and kept in-frame beta chains. Entries are consolidated by CDR3 protein sequence, retaining the most common genes and DNA. Present in this sample are about 340,000 distinct CDR3 sequences, just under 30% of which were seen just once. The top ten hold around 20% of the sample. Interpreted using the paper, the treatment or condition label stands for: in vitro stimulation with specific CMV peptide epitopes to enrich CMV-specific T cells. These receptors have no identified antigens. The material sequenced was cultured PBMCs, taken from culture after CMV antigen stimulation. Receptor source: a human donor in good health (CMV status not recorded). Some clones in this sample may be carry-over from other donors' samples.

The count of this clonotype is one. The chain combines TRBV27 with TRBJ2-1; 8 bases are shared with TRBD1. Germline V gives CDR1 MNHEY, CDR2 SMNVEV (reference sequence). V gave up 2 bases and J gave up 9 bases; unmatched junction bases: 6. The CDR3 extends over 14 amino acids. The CDR3 nucleotides are TGTGCCAGCAGTTTAGGACAGGGCATAGGTGAGCAGTTCTTC. Protein: CASSLGQGIGEQFF.

This clonotype was counted only a few times. The chain couples TRBV11-1 to TRBJ2-1; D is uncertain. Trimming removed 5 bases at V and 11 bases at J, with 16 bases between. CDR1 SGHAT and CDR2 FQDESV come from the germline V gene (reference sequence). This CDR3 spans 13 amino acids. CDR3 residues: CASSPPIRSQQFF. CDR3 coding DNA: TGTGCCAGCAGCCCACCCATCCGCTCCCAGCAGTTCTTC.

The sample holds a few counts of this clonotype. This rearrangement joins TRBV6-1 to TRBJ2-2; perhaps TRBD2 as D (6 bases). Germline V gives CDR1 MNHNS, CDR2 SASEGT. This CDR3 spans 17 amino acids. V lost 5 bases and J lost 1, with 17 bases in between. The CDR3 reads CASSQTRDSLNTGELFF. CDR3 DNA: TGTGCCAGCAGTCAGACCCGGGACTCCTTGAACACCGGGGAGCTGTTTTTT.

The chain links TRBV23-1 to TRBJ2-7, with D perhaps being TRBD1 or TRBD2 (6 bases each). TRBV23-1 is assigned to the ORF class and has an uncertain function. This CDR3 contains 15 residues. V was cut by 0 bases and J by 6 bases, with 15 bases left in between. The CDR3 loop reads CASSQSRDTGCEQYF. The CDR3 DNA is TGCGCCAGCAGTCAATCGCGGGACACTGGTTGCGAGCAGTACTTC.

The V gene is TRBV28, the J gene TRBJ2-6; D gene uncertain. V was cut by 6 bases and J by 3 bases, with 3 bases left in between. Germline V gene data show CDR1 as MDHEN and CDR2 as SYDVKM. The CDR3 extends over 12 amino acids. The CDR3 DNA is TGTGCCAGCAGCTTTGGGGCCAACGTCCTGACTTTC. It translates to CASSFGANVLTF.

V gene TRBV6-1 combines with J gene TRBJ2-7, with 14 nucleotides matching TRBD2. Trimming removed 6 bases from V and 7 bases from J; junction bases left unmatched: 11. The length of the CDR3 is 16 residues. CDR1 and CDR2 from the germline V gene are MNHNS and SASEGT. The CDR3 coding sequence is TGTGCCAGCAGCCGGAGACTAGCGGGAGGGATGGGGGAGCAGTACTTC. Translation gives CASSRRLAGGMGEQYF.

The sample holds a few counts of this clonotype. The chain has TRBV28 and TRBJ1-1, with unresolved D. The CDR3 runs 14 residues. Trimming shortened V by 8 bases and J by 3 bases, and 16 bases separated the two germline ends. The germline V gene has CDR1 MDHEN and CDR2 SYDVKM. CDR3 sequence: CASVPHGDHTEAFF. In DNA, the CDR3 is TGTGCCAGCGTCCCCCACGGGGATCACACTGAAGCTTTCTTT.

The chain employs TRBV7-9 and TRBJ1-2, with D perhaps matching TRBD1 (5 bases). This CDR3 region has 14 residues. Germline assignment: CDR1 SEHNR and CDR2 FQNEAQ (reference sequence). V was clipped by 5 bases and J by 0 bases, with 10 bases between them. The CDR3 DNA reads TGTGCCAGCAGCACAGGAATCGCTAACTATGGCTACACCTTC. Translation: CASSTGIANYGYTF.

The chain recombines TRBV28 with TRBJ1-5; D possibly corresponds to TRBD1 (6 bases). Germline values: CDR1 MDHEN, CDR2 SYDVKM. V lost 2 bases, J lost 5 bases, and 16 bases lay in between. This CDR3 spans 16 amino acids. For the CDR3, the DNA is TGTGCCAGCAGTTTACCCCTCAGGGGCATTCATCAGCCCCAGCATTTT. Translating gives CASSLPLRGIHQPQHF.

This clonotype turned up a few times. The genes are TRBV12-3 or TRBV12-4 and TRBJ1-3; D may be TRBD1 (6 bases). V was shortened by 6 bases and J by 0 bases, with 12 bases between the two germline ends. The CDR3 totals 15 residues. The CDR3 DNA sequence: TGTGCCAGCAGAGAAGACAGGCTCTCTGGAAACACCATATATTTT. Its protein is CASREDRLSGNTIYF.

This clonotype showed up just a few times. V and J are TRBV4-2 and TRBJ2-6, with D unclear. This CDR3 comprises 16 residues. V was cut by 0 bases and J by 2 bases, with 8 bases left in between. Per germline, CDR1 LGHNA and CDR2 YNFKEQ. CDR3: CASSQDADPGANVLTF. The CDR3 DNA follows: TGTGCCAGCAGCCAAGATGCCGACCCTGGGGCCAACGTCCTGACTTTC.

This clonotype occurred a few times. This chain uses TRBV28 with TRBJ1-4; no clear D gene. The germline V and J ends were trimmed by 4 bases and 4 bases, with 16 bases remaining between them. The CDR3 runs 16 residues. Germline V CDR1 and CDR2: MDHEN, SYDVKM. This chain's CDR3 is CASSSPKESGNEKLFF. As DNA, the CDR3 is TGTGCCAGCAGTTCACCCAAGGAGTCGGGTAATGAAAAACTGTTTTTT.

This clonotype was found a few times. V is TRBV20-1 and J is TRBJ1-1, with D perhaps matching TRBD1 (5 bases). Germline V gives CDR1 DFQATT, CDR2 SNEGSKA (reference sequence). The length of the CDR3 is 15 residues. Trimming cost V 0 bases and J 1 base, with 12 bases left between them. The CDR3 loop reads CSAREPGTGNTEAFF. CDR3 nucleotide sequence: TGCAGTGCTAGAGAGCCAGGGACGGGGAACACTGAAGCTTTCTTT.

This sequence joins TRBV7-3 and TRBJ1-1; a possible D gene is TRBD1 (6 bases). Germline V lookup: CDR1 SGHTA, CDR2 FQGTGA. This CDR3 region has 17 residues. V was pared by 5 bases and J by 1 base, with 20 bases between. As DNA, the CDR3 is TGTGCCAGCAGCCCCTCAGGGGCTCCAACGGAGAACACTGAAGCTTTCTTT. It codes for CASSPSGAPTENTEAFF.

This clonotype was detected only a few times. The chain has TRBV12-3 or TRBV12-4 and TRBJ2-5, with 11 bases that match TRBD2. V shed 6 bases and J 1 base; nucleotides not matched to a gene: 4. The CDR3 has 15 amino acids. The CDR3 DNA reads TGTGCCAGCAGCCGGACTAGCGGGTCCCAAGAGACCCAGTACTTC. This translates into CASSRTSGSQETQYF.

The chain recombines TRBV28 with TRBJ1-2, with a possible D match to TRBD1 (6 bases). The CDR3 length is 16 residues. From germline, CDR1 is MDHEN and CDR2 SYDVKM. V lost 2 bases, J lost 4 bases, and 17 bases lay in between. This CDR3 is CASSLPLGSGAYGYTF. The CDR3 nucleotides read TGTGCCAGCAGTTTACCCCTGGGATCAGGGGCCTATGGCTACACCTTC.

By sample fraction, this clonotype is medium-sized. This rearrangement joins TRBV19 to TRBJ1-5, with D possibly matching TRBD1 (5 bases). The germline gives CDR1 LNHDA, CDR2 SQIVND (reference sequence). Trimming removed 5 bases from V and 5 bases from J, with 16 bases in between. This CDR3 comprises 15 residues. The DNA of the CDR3 is TGTGCCAGTAGTCCTGATGCAGGGTATGATCAGCCCCAGCATTTT. Residues: CASSPDAGYDQPQHF.